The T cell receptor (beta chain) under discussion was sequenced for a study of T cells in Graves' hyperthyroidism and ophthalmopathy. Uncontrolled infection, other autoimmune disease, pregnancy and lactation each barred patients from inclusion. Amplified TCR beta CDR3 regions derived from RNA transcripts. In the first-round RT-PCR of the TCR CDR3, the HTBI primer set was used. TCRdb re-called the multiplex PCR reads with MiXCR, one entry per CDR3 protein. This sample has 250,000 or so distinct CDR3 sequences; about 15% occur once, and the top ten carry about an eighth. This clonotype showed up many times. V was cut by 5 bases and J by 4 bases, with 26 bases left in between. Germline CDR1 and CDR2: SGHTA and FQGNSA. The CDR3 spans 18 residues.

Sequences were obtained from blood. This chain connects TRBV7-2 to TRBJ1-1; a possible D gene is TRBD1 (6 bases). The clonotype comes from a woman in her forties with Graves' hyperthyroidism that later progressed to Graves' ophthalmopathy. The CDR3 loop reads CASSRERLNRKGGTEAFF. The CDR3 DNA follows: TGTGCCAGCAGCCGCGAAAGACTCAACAGGAAAGGGGGCACTGAAGCTTTCTTT. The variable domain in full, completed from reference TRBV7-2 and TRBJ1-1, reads GAGVSQSPSNKVTEKGKDVELRCDPISGHTALYWYRQSLGQGLEFLIYFQGNSAPDKSGLPSDRFSAERTGGSVSTLTIQRTQQEDSAVYLCASSRERLNRKGGTEAFFGQGTRLTVV.